These 3 T cell receptor beta chains were sequenced from one sample in a study of T cell repertoires in cytomegalovirus infection. One entry per CDR3 protein, called by TCRdb with MiXCR from the reads. The sample holds roughly 150,000 distinct CDR3 sequences; about 25% are singletons and the top ten take approximately 11%. The sequenced sample was PBMCs. These receptors came from a human donor in good health (CMV status not recorded). Some clones in this sample may be carry-over from other donors' samples.

This clonotype has ten or more counts. The chain uses TRBV7-8 and TRBJ2-2; D ambiguous. Germline V gene lookup returns CDR1 SGHVS and CDR2 FQNEAQ. Between the trimmed V and J ends, which lost 5 bases and 6 bases, there was a span of 13 bases. The CDR3 is made up of 14 amino acids. This CDR3 is CASSLMGSAGELFF. The CDR3, as DNA: TGTGCCAGCAGCCTCATGGGTTCCGCCGGGGAGCTGTTTTTT.

This clonotype was seen ten or more times. This chain uses TRBV7-2 with TRBJ1-1; D remains unclear. The V end was cut by 2 bases, the J end by 6 bases, with 10 bases between. Germline CDR1 is SGHTA and CDR2 is FQGNSA. This CDR3 spans 13 amino acids. CDR3 DNA sequence: TGTGCCAGCAGCTTATCTGGCGGACCTGAAGCTTTCTTT. Translating it yields CASSLSGGPEAFF.

V gene TRBV12-3 or TRBV12-4 combines with J gene TRBJ2-2; D ambiguous. The CDR3 extends over 11 amino acids. In DNA form, the CDR3 reads TGTGCAAGTAGATTCACCGGGGAGCTGTTTTTT. Translated, it gives CASRFTGELFF.